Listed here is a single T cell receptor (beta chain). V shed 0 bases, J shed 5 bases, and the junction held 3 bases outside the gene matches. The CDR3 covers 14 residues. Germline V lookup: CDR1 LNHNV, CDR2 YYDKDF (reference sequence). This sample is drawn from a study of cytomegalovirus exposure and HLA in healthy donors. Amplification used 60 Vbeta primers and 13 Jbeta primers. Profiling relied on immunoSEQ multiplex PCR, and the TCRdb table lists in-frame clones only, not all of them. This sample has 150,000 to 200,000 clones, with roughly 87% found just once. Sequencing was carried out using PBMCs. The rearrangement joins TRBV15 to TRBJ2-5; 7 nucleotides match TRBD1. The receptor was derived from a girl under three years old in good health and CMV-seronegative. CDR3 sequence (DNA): TGTGCCACCAGCAGAGAAGGGACAGTGGAGACCCAGTACTTC. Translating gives CATSREGTVETQYF.